Ten or more counts support the clone carrying this TCR beta chain. The germline V gene has CDR1 KGHSH and CDR2 LQKENI. The CDR3 sequence is 15 residues long. J gave up 8 bases and V 4 bases, and 10 bases lay outside the gene matches. This entry belongs to a study of T cells in Graves' hyperthyroidism and ophthalmopathy. What was amplified from RNA transcripts were TCR beta CDR3 regions. The study used the HTBI primer set for a first-round RT-PCR of the TCR CDR3. MiXCR was run by TCRdb on the multiplex PCR reads, yielding one entry per CDR3 protein. This sample has roughly 290,000 distinct CDR3 sequences; 13% occur once, and the top ten carry approximately 7.8%.

The clonotype originates from a woman in her twenties or thirties with Graves' hyperthyroidism that later progressed to Graves' ophthalmopathy. Source material: blood. The V and J genes are TRBV18 and TRBJ1-4; 7 nucleotides line up with TRBD1. The DNA for the CDR3 is TGTGCCAGCTCACTCGGGACAGCTACTCGGGAAAAACTGTTTTTT. Residues: CASSLGTATREKLFF.